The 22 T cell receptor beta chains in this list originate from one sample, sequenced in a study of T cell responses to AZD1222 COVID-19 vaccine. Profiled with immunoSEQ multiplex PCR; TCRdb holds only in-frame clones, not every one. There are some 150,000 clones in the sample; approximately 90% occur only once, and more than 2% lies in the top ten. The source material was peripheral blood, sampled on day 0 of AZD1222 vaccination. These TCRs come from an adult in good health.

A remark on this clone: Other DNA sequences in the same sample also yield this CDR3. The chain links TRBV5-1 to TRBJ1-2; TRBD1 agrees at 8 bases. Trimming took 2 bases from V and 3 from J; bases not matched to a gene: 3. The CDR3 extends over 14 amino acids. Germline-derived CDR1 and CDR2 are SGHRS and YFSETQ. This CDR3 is CASSLGQGDYGYTF. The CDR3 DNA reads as TGCGCCAGCAGCTTAGGACAGGGAGACTATGGCTACACCTTC.

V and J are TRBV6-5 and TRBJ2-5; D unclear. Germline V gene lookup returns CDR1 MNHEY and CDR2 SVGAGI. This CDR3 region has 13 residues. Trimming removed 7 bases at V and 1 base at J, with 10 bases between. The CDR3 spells CASNPGIQETQYF. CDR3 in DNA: TGTGCCAGCAACCCGGGCATCCAAGAGACCCAGTACTTC.

The CDR3 DNA sequence: TGTGCCAGCAGTGAAGAGGGGGCGCGAGTGGTAACTGAAGCTTTCTTT. It codes for CASSEEGARVVTEAFF. V gene TRBV2 combines with J gene TRBJ1-1, with 7 nucleotides matching TRBD1. CDR1 and CDR2 (germline): SNHLY, FYNNEI. The CDR3 is 16 amino acids. V was clipped by 1 base and J by 5 bases; unmatched bases: 10.

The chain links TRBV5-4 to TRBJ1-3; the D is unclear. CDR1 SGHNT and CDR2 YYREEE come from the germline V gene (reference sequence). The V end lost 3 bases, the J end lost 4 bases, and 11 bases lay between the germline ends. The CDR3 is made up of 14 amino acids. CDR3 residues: CASSWEPQGNTIYF. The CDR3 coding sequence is TGTGCCAGCAGCTGGGAACCACAGGGAAACACCATATATTTT.

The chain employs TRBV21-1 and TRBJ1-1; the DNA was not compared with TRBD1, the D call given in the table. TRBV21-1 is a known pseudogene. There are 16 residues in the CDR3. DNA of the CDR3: TGTGCCAGCAGCAATAGGGGGAAGGGCGCTGGCACTGAAGCTTTCTTT. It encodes CASSNRGKGAGTEAFF.

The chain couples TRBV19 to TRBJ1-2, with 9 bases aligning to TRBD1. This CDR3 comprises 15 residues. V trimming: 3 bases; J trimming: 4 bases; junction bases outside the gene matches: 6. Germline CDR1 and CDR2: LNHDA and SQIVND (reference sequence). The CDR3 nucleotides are TGTGCCAGTAGTATTCCCACAGGGGGCGTCTATGGCTACACCTTC. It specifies CASSIPTGGVYGYTF.

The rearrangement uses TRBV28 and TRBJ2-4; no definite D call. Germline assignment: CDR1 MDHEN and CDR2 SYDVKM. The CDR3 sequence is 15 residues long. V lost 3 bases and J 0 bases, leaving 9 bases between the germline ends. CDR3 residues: CASSFQDLAKNIQYF. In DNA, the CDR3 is TGTGCCAGCAGTTTTCAGGATCTAGCCAAAAACATTCAGTACTTC.

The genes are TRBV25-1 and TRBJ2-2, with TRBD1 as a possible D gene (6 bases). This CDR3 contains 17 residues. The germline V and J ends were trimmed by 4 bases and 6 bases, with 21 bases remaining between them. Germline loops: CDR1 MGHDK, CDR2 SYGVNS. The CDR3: CASSGVIRGHAPGELFF. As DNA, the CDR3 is TGTGCCAGCAGTGGAGTTATCAGGGGTCACGCTCCCGGGGAGCTGTTTTTT.

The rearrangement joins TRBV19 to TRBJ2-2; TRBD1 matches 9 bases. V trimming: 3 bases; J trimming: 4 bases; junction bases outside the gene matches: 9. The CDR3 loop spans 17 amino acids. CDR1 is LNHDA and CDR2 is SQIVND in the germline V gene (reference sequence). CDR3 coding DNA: TGTGCCAGTAGTATCGCGAGGACAGGGGATACCACCGGGGAGCTGTTTTTT. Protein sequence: CASSIARTGDTTGELFF.

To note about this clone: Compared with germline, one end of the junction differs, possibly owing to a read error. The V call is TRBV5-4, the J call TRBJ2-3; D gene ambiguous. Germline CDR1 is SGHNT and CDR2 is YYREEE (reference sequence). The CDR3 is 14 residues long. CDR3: CASSLDIPPDTQYF. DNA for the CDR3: TGTGCCAGCAGTTTGGATATACCCCCGGATACGCAGTATTTT. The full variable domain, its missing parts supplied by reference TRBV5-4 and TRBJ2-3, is ETGVTQSPTHLIKTRGQQVTLRCSSQSGHNTVSWYQQALGQGPQFIFQYYREEENGRGNFPPRFSGLQFPNYSSELNVNALELDDSALYLCASSLDIPPDTQYFGPGTRLTVL.

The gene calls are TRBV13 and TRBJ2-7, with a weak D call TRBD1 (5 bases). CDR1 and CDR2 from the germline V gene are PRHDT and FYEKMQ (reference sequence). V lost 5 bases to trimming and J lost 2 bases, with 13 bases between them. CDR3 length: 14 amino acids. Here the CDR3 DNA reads TGTGCCAGCAGCCTCGACAGTGTAGCCTACGAGCAGTACTTC. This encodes CASSLDSVAYEQYF.

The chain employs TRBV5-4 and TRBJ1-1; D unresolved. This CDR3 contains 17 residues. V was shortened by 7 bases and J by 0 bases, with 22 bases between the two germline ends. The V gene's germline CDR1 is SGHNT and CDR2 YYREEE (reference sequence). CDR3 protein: CASALEGRRTMNTEAFF. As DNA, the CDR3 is TGTGCCAGCGCCCTTGAAGGCAGAAGAACCATGAACACTGAAGCTTTCTTT.

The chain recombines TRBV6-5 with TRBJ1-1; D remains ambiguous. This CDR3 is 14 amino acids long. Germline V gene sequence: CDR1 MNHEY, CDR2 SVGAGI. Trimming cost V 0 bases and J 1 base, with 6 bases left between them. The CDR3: CASSYSGGNTEAFF. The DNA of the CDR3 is TGTGCCAGCAGTTACTCAGGCGGGAACACTGAAGCTTTCTTT.

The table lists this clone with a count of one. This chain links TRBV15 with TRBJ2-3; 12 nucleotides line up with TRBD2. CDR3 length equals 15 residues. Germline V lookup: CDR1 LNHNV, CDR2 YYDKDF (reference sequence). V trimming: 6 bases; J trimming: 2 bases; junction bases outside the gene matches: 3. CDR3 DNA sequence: TGTGCCACCAGGGGACTAGCGGGTTTCACAGATACGCAGTATTTT. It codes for CATRGLAGFTDTQYF. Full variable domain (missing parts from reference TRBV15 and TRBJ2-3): DAMVIQNPRYQVTQFGKPVTLSCSQTLNHNVMYWYQQKSSQAPKLLFHYYDKDFNNEADTPDNFQSRRPNTSFCFLDIRSPGLGDTAMYLCATRGLAGFTDTQYFGPGTRLTVL.

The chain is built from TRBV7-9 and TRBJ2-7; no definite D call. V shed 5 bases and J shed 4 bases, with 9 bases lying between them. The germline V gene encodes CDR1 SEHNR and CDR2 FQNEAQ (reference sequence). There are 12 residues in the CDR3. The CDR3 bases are TGTGCCAGCAGCACAATACAGTACGAGCAGTACTTC. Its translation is CASSTIQYEQYF. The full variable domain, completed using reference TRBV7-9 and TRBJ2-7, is DTGVSQNPRHKITKRGQNVTFRCDPISEHNRLYWYRQTLGQGPEFLTYFQNEAQLEKSRLLSDRFSAERPKGSFSTLEIQRTEQGDSAMYLCASSTIQYEQYFGPGTRLTVT.

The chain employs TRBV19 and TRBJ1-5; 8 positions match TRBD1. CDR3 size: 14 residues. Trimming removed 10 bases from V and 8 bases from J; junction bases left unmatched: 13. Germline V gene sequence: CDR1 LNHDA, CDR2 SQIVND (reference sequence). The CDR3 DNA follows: TGTGCCACCTCGACGGGGACAGGATCAGAGCCCCAGCATTTT. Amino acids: CATSTGTGSEPQHF.

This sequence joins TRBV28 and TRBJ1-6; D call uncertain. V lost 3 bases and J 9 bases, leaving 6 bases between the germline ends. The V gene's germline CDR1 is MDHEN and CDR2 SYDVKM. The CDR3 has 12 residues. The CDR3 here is CASSLLGSPLHF. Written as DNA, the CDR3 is TGTGCCAGCAGTTTGTTGGGTTCACCCCTCCACTTT.

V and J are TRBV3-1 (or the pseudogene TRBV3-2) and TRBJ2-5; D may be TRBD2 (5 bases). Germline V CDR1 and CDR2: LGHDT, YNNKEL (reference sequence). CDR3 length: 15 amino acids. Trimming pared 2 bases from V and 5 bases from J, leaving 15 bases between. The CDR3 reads CASSQNGRVLETQYF. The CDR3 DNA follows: TGTGCCAGCAGCCAAAACGGGCGGGTGTTGGAGACCCAGTACTTC.

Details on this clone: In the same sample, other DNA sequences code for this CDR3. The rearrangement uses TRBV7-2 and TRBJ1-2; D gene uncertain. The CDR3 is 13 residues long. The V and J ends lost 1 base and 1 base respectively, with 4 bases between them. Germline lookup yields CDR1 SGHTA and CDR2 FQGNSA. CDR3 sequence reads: CASSLEVNYGYTF. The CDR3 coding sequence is TGTGCCAGCAGCTTAGAGGTTAACTATGGCTACACCTTC.

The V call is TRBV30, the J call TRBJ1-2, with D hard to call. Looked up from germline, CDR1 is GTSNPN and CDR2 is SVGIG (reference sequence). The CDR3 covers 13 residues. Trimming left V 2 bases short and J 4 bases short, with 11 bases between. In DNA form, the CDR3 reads TGTGCCTGGAGTTCGGGCAGCATCTATGGCTACACCTTC. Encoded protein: CAWSSGSIYGYTF.

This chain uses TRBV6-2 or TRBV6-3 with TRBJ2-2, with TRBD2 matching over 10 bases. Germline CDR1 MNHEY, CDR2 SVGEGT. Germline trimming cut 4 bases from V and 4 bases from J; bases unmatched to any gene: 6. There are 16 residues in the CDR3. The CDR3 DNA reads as TGTGCCAGCAGTTCGCCTAGCGGGAGAGGCACCGGGGAGCTGTTTTTT. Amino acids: CASSSPSGRGTGELFF.

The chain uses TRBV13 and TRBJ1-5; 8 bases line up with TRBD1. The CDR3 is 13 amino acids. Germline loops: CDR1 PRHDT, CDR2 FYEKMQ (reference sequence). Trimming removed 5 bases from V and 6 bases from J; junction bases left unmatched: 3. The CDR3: CASSPDRGQPQHF. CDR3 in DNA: TGTGCCAGCAGCCCAGACAGGGGTCAGCCCCAGCATTTT.